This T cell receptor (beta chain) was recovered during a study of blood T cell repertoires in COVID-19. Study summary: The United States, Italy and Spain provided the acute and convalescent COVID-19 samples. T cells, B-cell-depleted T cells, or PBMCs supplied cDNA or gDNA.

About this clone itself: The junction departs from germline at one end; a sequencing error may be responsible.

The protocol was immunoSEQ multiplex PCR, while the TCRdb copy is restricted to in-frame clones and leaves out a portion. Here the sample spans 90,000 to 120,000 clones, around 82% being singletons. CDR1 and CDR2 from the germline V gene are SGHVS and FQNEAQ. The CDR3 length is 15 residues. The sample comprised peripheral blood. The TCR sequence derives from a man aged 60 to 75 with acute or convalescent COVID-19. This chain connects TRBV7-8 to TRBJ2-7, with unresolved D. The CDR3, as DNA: TGTGCCGGCAGCTCCCTCAGCGTTAGCTCCTACGAGCAGTACTTC. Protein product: CAGSSLSVSSYEQYF.